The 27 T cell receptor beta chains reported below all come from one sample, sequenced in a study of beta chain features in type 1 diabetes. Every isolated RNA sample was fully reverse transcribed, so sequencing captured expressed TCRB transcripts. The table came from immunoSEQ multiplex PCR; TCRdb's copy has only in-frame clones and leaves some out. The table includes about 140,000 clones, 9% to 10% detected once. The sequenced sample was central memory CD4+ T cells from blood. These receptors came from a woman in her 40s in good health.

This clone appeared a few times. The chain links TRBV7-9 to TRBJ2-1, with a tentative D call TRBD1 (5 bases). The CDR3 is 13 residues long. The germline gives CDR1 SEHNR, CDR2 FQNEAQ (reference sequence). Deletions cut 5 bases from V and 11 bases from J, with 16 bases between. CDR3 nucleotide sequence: TGTGCCAGCAGCCCTCTGACCCTGGACAAGCAGTTCTTC. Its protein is CASSPLTLDKQFF.

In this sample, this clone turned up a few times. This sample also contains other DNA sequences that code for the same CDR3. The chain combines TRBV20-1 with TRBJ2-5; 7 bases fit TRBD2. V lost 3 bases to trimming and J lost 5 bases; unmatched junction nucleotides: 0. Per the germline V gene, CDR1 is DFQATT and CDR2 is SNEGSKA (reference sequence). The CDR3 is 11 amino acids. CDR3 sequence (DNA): TGCAGTGCTAGGGGGGGGGAGACCCAGTACTTC. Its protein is CSARGGETQYF.

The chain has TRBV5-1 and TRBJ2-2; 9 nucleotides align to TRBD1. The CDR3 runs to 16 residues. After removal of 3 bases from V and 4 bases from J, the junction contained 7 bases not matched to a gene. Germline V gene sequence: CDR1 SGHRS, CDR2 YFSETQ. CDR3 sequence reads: CASSSLTGGGTGELFF. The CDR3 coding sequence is TGCGCCAGCAGCTCCCTGACAGGGGGAGGCACCGGGGAGCTGTTTTTT.

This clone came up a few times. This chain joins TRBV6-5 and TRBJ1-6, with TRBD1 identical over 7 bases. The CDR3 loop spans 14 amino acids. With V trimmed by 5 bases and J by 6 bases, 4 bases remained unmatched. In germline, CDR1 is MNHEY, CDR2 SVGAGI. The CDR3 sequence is CASSETGSNSPLHF. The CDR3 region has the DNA TGTGCCAGCAGTGAGACAGGGAGTAATTCACCCCTCCACTTT.

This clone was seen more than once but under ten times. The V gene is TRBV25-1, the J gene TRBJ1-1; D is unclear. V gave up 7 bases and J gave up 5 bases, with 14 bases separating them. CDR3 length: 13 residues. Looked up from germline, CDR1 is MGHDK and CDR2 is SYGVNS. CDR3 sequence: CASTGVGLTEAFF. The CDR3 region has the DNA TGTGCCAGCACCGGGGTTGGGTTAACTGAAGCTTTCTTT.

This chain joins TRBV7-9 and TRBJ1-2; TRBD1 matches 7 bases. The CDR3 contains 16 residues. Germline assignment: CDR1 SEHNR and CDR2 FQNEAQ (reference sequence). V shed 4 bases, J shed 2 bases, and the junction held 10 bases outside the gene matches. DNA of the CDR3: TGTGCCAGCAGCTCCTGGGGGACAGAGCACAACTATGGCTACACCTTC. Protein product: CASSSWGTEHNYGYTF. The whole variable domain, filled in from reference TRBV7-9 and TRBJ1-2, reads DTGVSQNPRHKITKRGQNVTFRCDPISEHNRLYWYRQTLGQGPEFLTYFQNEAQLEKSRLLSDRFSAERPKGSFSTLEIQRTEQGDSAMYLCASSSWGTEHNYGYTFGSGTRLTVV.

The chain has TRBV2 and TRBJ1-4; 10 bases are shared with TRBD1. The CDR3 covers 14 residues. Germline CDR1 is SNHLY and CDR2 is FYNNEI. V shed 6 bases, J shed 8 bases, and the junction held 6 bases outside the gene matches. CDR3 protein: CASRATGGGEKLFF. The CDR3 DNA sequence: TGTGCCAGCAGAGCGACAGGGGGCGGAGAAAAACTGTTTTTT. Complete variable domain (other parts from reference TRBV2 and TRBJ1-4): EPEVTQTPSHQVTQMGQEVILRCVPISNHLYFYWYRQILGQKVEFLVSFYNNEISEKSEIFDDQFSVERPDGSNFTLKIRSTKLEDSAMYFCASRATGGGEKLFFGSGTQLSVL.

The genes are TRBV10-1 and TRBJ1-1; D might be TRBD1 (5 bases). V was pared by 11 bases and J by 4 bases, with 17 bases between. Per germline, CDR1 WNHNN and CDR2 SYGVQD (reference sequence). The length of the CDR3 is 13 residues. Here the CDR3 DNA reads TGCGCCGTACAGGAGGGTGCGAGCACTGAAGCTTTCTTT. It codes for CAVQEGASTEAFF.

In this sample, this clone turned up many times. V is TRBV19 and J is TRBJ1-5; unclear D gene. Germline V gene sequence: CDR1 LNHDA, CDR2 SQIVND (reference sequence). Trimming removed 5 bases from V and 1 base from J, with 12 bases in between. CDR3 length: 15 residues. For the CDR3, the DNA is TGTGCCAGTAGTCCAGAGGGTGCGAGCAATCAGCCCCAGCATTTT. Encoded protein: CASSPEGASNQPQHF.

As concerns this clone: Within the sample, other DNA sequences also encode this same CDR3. CDR3 sequence: CASSGTGAYGYTF. CDR3 coding DNA: TGTGCCAGTAGCGGGACAGGAGCCTATGGCTACACCTTC. The chain couples TRBV19 to TRBJ1-2, with 8 bases aligning to TRBD1. J lost 4 bases, V lost 6 bases, and 4 bases had no gene match. Germline loops: CDR1 LNHDA, CDR2 SQIVND (reference sequence). This CDR3 has 13 residues.

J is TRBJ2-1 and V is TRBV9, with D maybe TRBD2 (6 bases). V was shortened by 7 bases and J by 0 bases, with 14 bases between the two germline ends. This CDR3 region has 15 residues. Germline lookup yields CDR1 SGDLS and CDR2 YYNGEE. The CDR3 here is CASWRDRSSYNEQFF. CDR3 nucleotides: TGTGCCAGCTGGCGGGACCGGAGCTCCTACAATGAGCAGTTCTTC.

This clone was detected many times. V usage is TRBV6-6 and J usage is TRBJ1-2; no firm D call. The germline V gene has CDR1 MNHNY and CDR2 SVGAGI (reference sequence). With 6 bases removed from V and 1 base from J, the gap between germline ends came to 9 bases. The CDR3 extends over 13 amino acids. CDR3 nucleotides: TGTGCCAGCAGCCAGACTCTTAACTATGGCTACACCTTC. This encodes CASSQTLNYGYTF.

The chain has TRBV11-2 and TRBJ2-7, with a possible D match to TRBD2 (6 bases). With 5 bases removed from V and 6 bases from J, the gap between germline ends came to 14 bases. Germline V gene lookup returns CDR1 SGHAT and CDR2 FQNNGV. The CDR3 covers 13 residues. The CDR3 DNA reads TGTGCCAGCAGCCGCAGGGAGGTTCCCGAGCAGTACTTC. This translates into CASSRREVPEQYF.

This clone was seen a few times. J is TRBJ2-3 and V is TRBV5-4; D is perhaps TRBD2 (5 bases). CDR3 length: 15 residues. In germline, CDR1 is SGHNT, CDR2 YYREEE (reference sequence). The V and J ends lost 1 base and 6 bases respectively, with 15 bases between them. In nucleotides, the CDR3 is TGTGCCAGCAGCTTGAGGAGCAGCGGCGGGGATACGCAGTATTTT. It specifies CASSLRSSGGDTQYF.

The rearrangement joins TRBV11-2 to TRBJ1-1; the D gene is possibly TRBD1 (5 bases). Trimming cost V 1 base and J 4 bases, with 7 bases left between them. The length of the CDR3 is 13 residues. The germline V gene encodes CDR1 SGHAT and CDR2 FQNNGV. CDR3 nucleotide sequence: TGTGCCAGCAGCTTAGGCAGGGTCACTGAAGCTTTCTTT. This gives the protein CASSLGRVTEAFF. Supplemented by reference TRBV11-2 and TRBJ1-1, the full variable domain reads EAGVAQSPRYKIIEKRQSVAFWCNPISGHATLYWYQQILGQGPKLLIQFQNNGVVDDSQLPKDRFSAERLKGVDSTLKIQPAKLEDSAVYLCASSLGRVTEAFFGQGTRLTVV.

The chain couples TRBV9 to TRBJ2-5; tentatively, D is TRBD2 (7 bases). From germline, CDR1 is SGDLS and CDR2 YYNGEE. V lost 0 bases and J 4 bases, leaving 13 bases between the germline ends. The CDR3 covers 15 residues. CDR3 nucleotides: TGTGCCAGCAGCGTAGGAGGGGGGGCGGGAGAGACCCAGTACTTC. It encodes CASSVGGGAGETQYF.

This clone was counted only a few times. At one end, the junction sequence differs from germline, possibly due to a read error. DNA of the CDR3: TGTGCTAGCAGCGTCAGGGTGGGGGATACGCAGTATTTT. Residues: CASSVRVGDTQYF. This sequence joins TRBV7-7 and TRBJ2-3, with a weak D call TRBD1 (5 bases). CDR1 SSHAT and CDR2 FNYEAQ come from the germline V gene (reference sequence). The CDR3 sequence is 13 residues long.

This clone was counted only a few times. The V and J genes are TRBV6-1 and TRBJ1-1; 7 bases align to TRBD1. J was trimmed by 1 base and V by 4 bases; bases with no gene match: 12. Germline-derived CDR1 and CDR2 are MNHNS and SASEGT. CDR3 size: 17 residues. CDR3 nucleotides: TGTGCCAGCAGTGGACAGGGAGGAGGGAAAGGGAACACTGAAGCTTTCTTT. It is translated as CASSGQGGGKGNTEAFF.

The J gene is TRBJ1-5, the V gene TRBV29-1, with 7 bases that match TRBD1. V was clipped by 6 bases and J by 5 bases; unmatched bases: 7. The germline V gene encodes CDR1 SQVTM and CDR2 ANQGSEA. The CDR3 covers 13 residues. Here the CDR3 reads CSVGQFQDQPQHF. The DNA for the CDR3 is TGCAGCGTGGGACAGTTTCAGGATCAGCCCCAGCATTTT.

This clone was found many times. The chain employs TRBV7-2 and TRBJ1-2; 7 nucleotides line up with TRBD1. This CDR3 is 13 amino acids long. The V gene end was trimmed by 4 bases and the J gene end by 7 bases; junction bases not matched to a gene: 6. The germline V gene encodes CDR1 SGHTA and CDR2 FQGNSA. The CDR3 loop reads CASSWGQRFGYTF. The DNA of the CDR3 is TGTGCCAGCAGCTGGGGACAGAGGTTTGGCTACACCTTC.

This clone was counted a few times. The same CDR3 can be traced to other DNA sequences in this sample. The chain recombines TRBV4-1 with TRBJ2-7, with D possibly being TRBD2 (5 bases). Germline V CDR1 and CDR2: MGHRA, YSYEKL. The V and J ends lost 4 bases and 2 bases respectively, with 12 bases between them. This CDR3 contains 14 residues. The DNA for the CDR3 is TGCGCCAGCAGCCGCGATCGGGGAACCTACGAGCAGTACTTC. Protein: CASSRDRGTYEQYF.

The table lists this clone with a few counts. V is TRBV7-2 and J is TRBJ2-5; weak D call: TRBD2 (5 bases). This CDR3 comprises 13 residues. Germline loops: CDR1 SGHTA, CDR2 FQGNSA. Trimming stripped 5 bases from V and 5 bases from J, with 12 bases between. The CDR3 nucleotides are TGTGCCAGCAGCGTGGACTCGGAGGAGACCCAGTACTTC. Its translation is CASSVDSEETQYF.

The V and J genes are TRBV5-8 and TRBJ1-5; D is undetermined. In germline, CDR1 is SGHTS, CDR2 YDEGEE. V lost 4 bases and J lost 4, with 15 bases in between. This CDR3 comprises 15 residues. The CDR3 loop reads CASSPGRRGNQPQHF. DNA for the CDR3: TGTGCCAGCAGCCCGGGCAGGCGGGGAAATCAGCCCCAGCATTTT.

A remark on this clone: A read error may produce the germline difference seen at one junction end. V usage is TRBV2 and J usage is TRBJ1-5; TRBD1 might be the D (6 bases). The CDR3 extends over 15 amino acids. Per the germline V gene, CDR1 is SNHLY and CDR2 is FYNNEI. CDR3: CASSQGQGLNRPQHF. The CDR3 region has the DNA TGTGCCAGCAGCCAAGGGCAGGGGCTCAATCGGCCCCAGCATTTT.

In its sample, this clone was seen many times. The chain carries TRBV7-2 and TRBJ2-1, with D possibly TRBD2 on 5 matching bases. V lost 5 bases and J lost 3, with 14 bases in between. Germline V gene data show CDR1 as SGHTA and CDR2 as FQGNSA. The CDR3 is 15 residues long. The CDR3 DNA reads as TGTGCCAGCAGCCAAGAGGGTAGAGGCTACAATGAGCAGTTCTTC. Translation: CASSQEGRGYNEQFF. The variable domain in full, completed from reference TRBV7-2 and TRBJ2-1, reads GAGVSQSPSNKVTEKGKDVELRCDPISGHTALYWYRQSLGQGLEFLIYFQGNSAPDKSGLPSDRFSAERTGGSVSTLTIQRTQQEDSAVYLCASSQEGRGYNEQFFGPGTRLTVL.

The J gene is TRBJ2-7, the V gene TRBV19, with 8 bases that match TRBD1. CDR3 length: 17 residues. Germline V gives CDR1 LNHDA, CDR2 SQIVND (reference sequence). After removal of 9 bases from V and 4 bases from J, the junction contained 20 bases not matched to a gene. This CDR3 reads CASMGAGQGGQRYEQYF. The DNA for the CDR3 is TGTGCCAGCATGGGGGCAGGACAGGGCGGCCAGAGATACGAGCAGTACTTC.

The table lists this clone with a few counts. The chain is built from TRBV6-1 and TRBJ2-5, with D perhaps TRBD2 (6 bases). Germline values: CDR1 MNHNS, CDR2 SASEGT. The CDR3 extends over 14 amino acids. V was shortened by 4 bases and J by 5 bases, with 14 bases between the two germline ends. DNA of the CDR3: TGTGCCAGCAGTGCTGGGACTGCCGGGGAGACCCAGTACTTC. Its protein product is CASSAGTAGETQYF.